This T cell receptor (beta chain) was sequenced in a study of cytomegalovirus exposure and HLA in healthy donors. The germline gives CDR1 SGHNT, CDR2 YYREEE (reference sequence). CDR3 length: 16 residues. The V and J ends lost 4 bases and 1 base, in that order; junction bases with no gene match: 4. Study-wide results and caveats: Presence/absence analyses assumed roughly uniform sequencing depth across donors.

A word on this clone: Antigen unknown.

PCR used 60 Vbeta primers and 13 Jbeta primers. The method was immunoSEQ multiplex PCR; TCRdb's version includes in-frame clones alone and lacks a portion of them. The sample holds around 90,000 clones, about 85% seen once. The genes are TRBV5-4 and TRBJ2-2, with 10 bases aligning to TRBD1. The clonotype was recovered from a man aged 35-49 years in good health and CMV-seropositive. The sequencing sample was made of PBMCs. CDR3 region: CASSRWTGGNTGELFF. The CDR3 DNA sequence: TGTGCCAGCAGCCGCTGGACAGGGGGGAACACCGGGGAGCTGTTTTTT.